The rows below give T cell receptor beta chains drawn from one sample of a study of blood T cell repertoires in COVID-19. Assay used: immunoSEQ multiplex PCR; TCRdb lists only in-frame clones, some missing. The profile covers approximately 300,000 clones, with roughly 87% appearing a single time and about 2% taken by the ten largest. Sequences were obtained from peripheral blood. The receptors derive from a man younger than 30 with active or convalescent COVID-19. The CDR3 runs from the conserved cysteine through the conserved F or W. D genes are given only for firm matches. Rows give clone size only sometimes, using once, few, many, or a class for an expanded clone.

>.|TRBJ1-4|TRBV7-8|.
CASSLSRVKLFF
TGTGCCAGCAGCTTGTCGCGCGTAAAACTGTTTTTT
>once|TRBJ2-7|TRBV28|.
CASNPGGVFYEQYF
TGTGCCAGCAACCCTGGGGGCGTGTTCTACGAGCAGTACTTC
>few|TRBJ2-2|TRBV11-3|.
CASSFSDTGELFF
TGTGCCAGCAGCTTTTCTGACACCGGGGAGCTGTTTTTT
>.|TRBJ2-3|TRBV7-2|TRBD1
CASSLPSTGGMGDTQYF
TGTGCCAGCAGCTTACCATCTACAGGGGGCATGGGAGATACGCAGTATTTT
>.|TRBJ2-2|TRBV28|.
CASSLRRINTGELFF
TGTGCCAGCAGTTTACGCAGGATAAACACCGGGGAGCTGTTTTTT
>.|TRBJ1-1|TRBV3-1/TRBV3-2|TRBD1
CASSQGTGKKDEAFF
TGTGCCAGCAGCCAAGGGACAGGGAAAAAGGATGAAGCTTTCTTT
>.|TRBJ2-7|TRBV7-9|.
CASSVGQPEQYF
TGTGCCAGCAGCGTCGGACAGCCCGAGCAGTACTTC
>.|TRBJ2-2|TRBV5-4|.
CASSPDRSTGELFF
TGTGCCAGCAGCCCGGACAGATCCACCGGGGAGCTGTTTTTT
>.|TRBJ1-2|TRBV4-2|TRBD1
CASSQDPSSSGTGYGYTF
TGTGCCAGCAGCCAAGATCCCTCCTCTTCCGGGACAGGCTATGGCTACACCTTC
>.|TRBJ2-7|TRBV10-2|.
CASRWATGGSYEQYF
TGCGCCAGCCGATGGGCTACAGGAGGGTCCTACGAGCAGTACTTC
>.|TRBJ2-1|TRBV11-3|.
CASSLDPGVGNEQFF
TGTGCCAGCAGCTTAGATCCGGGAGTTGGGAATGAGCAGTTCTTC
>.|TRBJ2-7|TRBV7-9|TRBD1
CASSGETQGRWSEQYF
TGTGCCAGCTCCGGGGAAACACAGGGGCGATGGAGCGAGCAGTACTTC
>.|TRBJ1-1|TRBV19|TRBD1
CASSALTGEGTEAFF
TGTGCCAGTAGTGCACTAACAGGGGAAGGCACTGAAGCTTTCTTT
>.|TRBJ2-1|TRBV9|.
CASSVVTSRSYEQFF
TGTGCCAGCAGCGTAGTTACTAGTAGGTCATATGAGCAGTTCTTC
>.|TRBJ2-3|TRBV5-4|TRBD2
CASSNTSGRTDTQYF
TGTGCCAGCAGCAATACTAGCGGACGCACAGATACGCAGTATTTT
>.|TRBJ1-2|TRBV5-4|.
CASSQAEVPNYGYTF
TGTGCCAGCAGTCAAGCAGAGGTTCCGAACTATGGCTACACCTTC
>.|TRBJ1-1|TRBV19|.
CASARGREAFF
TGTGCCAGCGCCCGAGGGAGAGAAGCTTTCTTT
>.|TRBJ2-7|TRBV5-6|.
CASSSTVFLAYEQYF
TGTGCCAGCAGCTCGACAGTATTCCTGGCCTACGAGCAGTACTTC
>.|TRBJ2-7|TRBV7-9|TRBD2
CASSHEGLAGFYEQYF
TGTGCCAGCAGCCATGAGGGACTAGCGGGCTTCTACGAGCAGTACTTC
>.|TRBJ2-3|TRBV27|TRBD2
CASSFMGLGGVSTDTQYF
TGTGCCAGCAGTTTTATGGGACTAGGCGGGGTTAGCACAGATACGCAGTATTTT
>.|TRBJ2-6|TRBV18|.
CASSLRTYSGANVLTF
TGTGCCAGCTCATTAAGGACATACTCTGGGGCCAACGTCCTGACTTTC
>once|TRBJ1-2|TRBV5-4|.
CASSFGSTNYGYTF
TGTGCCAGCAGCTTTGGCAGTACTAACTATGGCTACACCTTC
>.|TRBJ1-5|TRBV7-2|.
CASSLAPGMSNQPQHF
TGTGCCAGCAGCTTAGCCCCGGGTATGAGCAATCAGCCCCAGCATTTT
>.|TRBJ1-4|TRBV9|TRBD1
CASSVGDRGNEKLFF
TGTGCCAGCAGCGTAGGGGACAGAGGTAATGAAAAACTGTTTTTT
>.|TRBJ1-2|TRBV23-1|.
CASSQSGRVNYGYTF
TGCGCCAGCAGTCAATCGGGCAGGGTAAACTATGGCTACACCTTC
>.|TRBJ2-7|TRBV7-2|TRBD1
CASSWTGYEQYF
TGTGCCAGCAGCTGGACAGGCTACGAGCAGTACTTC
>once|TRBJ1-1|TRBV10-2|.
CASRDPGVEAFF
TGCGCCAGCAGAGATCCCGGGGTAGAAGCTTTCTTT
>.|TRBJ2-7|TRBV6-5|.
CASNLRGSYEQYF
TGTGCCAGCAACCTCAGGGGCTCCTACGAGCAGTACTTC
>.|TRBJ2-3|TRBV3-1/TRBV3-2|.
CASRSTVAGDTQYF
TGTGCCAGCAGGTCGACGGTTGCAGGAGATACGCAGTATTTT
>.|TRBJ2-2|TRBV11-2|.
CASSFRGVNTGELFF
TGTGCCAGCAGCTTTCGGGGAGTGAACACCGGGGAGCTGTTTTTT
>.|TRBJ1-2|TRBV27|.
CASSVQGSGSGYTF
TGTGCCAGCAGTGTACAGGGATCGGGTTCCGGCTACACCTTC
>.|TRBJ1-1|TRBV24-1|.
CATSDRRATEAFF
TGTGCCACCAGCGATCGGCGGGCGACTGAAGCTTTCTTT
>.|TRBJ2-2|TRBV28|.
CAVSRENTGELFF
TGTGCCGTCTCGCGGGAAAACACCGGGGAGCTGTTTTTT
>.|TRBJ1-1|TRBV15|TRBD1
CATSREKYRGLNEAFF
TGTGCCACCAGCAGAGAGAAGTACAGGGGGCTTAATGAAGCTTTCTTT
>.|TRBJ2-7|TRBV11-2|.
CASSLAPKGQLNEQYF
TGTGCCAGCAGCTTAGCTCCGAAAGGACAGCTCAACGAGCAGTACTTC
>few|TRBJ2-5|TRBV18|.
CASSSPAGQETQYF
TGTGCCAGCTCAAGTCCAGCGGGCCAAGAGACCCAGTACTTC